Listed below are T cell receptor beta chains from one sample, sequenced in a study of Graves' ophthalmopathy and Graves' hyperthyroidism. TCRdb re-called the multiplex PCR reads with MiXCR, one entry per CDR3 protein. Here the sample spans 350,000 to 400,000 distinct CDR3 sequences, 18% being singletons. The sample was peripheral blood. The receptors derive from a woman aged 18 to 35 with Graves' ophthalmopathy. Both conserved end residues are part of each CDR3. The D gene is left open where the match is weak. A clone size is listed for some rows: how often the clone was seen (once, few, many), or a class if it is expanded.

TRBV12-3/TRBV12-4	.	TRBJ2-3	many	TGTGCCAGCAGTTTAATGTCAGGCACAGATACGCAGTATTTT	CASSLMSGTDTQYF
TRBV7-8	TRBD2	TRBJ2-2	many	TGTGCCAGCAGCTTGCTGACTAGCCAGCGGGGGCCCACCGGGGAGCTGTTTTTT	CASSLLTSQRGPTGELFF
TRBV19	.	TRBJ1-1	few	TGTGCCAGTAGTGACTCCGGGGTTGAAGCTTTCTTT	CASSDSGVEAFF
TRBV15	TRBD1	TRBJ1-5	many	TGTGCCACCAGCAGGACAGGGATAAGCAATCAGCCCCAGCATTTT	CATSRTGISNQPQHF
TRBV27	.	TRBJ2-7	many	TGTGCCAGCAGGGTGGTGACGGGGGCAAGGGACGAGCAGTACTTC	CASRVVTGARDEQYF
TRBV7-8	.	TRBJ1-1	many	TGTGCCAGCAGCTTATATGGGCAGGGTGCGAACACTGAAGCTTTCTTT	CASSLYGQGANTEAFF
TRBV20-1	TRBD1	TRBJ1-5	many	TGCAGTGCTAGGGGACAGGGGGCCGCCGATCAGCCCCAGCATTTT	CSARGQGAADQPQHF
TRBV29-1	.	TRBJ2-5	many	TGCAGCATCAAACAGGGAAGGGAGACCCAGTACTTC	CSIKQGRETQYF
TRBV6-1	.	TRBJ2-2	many	TGTGCCAGCACCCGACCATTATCGAACACCGGGGAGCTGTTTTTT	CASTRPLSNTGELFF
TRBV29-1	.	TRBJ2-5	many	TGCAGCGTTGAAGGGATGCCAGGGGTGGGAGAGACCCAGTACTTC	CSVEGMPGVGETQYF
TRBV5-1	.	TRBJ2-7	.	TGCGCCAGCAGCGTCGCGGGGAGGACCTACGAGCAGTACTTC	CASSVAGRTYEQYF
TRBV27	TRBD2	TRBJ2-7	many	TGTGCCAGCAGTTTATCGTGGCGGGAGACCCTACAGGCCTACGAGCAGTACTTC	CASSLSWRETLQAYEQYF
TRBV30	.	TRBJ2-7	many	TGTGCCTGGAGTGTCGACAGCGAGCAGTACTTC	CAWSVDSEQYF
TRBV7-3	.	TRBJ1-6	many	TGTGCCAGCAGCTTAGGGACCGCCAGGGACTTTCCAATTTCACCCCTCCACTTT	CASSLGTARDFPISPLHF
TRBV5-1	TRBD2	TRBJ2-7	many	TGCGCCAGCAGCTTGGCCCCGGGACTAGCGGGAGAAGGGTCATCCTACGAGCAGTACTTC	CASSLAPGLAGEGSSYEQYF
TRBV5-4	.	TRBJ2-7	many	TGTGCCAGCAGCAGGGCCGCCGGGTACGAGCAGTACTTC	CASSRAAGYEQYF
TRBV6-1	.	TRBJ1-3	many	TGTGCCAGCAGGGGCCTACAGGACCCTGGAAACACCATATATTTT	CASRGLQDPGNTIYF
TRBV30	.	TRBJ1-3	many	TGTGCCTGGAGTGTGACAGCTGGAAACACCATATATTTT	CAWSVTAGNTIYF
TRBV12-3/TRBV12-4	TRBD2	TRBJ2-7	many	TGTGCCAGCAAGTACACTAGCGGACGCTACGAGCAGTACTTC	CASKYTSGRYEQYF
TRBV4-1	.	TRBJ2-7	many	TGCGCCAGCAGCCCCTCAGGGACGATCCCCACCTACGAGCAGTACTTC	CASSPSGTIPTYEQYF
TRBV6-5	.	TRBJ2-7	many	TGTGCCAGCAGTTACTCCGTCCACTACGAGCAGTACTTC	CASSYSVHYEQYF
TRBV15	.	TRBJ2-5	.	TGTGCCACCAGCAGAGAACCGGGATCGGAGACCCAGTACTTC	CATSREPGSETQYF
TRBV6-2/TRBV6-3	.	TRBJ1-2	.	TGTGCCAGCAGTTTCTTTGGGGACGATCACTATGGCTACACCTTC	CASSFFGDDHYGYTF